A selection of T cell receptor beta chains follows, all from one sample in a study of shared T cell receptors in the human thymus. TCRdb keeps only in-frame clones here, not all; method: immunoSEQ multiplex PCR. The sample lists hundreds of thousands of clones, approximately 87% occurring once. These sequences were also reported in another study, on human thymus T cells.

Sequences were obtained from thymocytes. Source of these receptors: a boy in the first two years of life with a congenital heart defect. The CDR3 runs from the conserved cysteine through the conserved F or W. A D gene is named only where the DNA matches it firmly. Only part of the rows carry a size: once, few, many, or a class if the clone is expanded.

V gene: TRBV6-5
D gene: .
clone size: once
J gene: TRBJ1-2
CDR3 DNA: TGTGCCAGCAGTCAACTCCAGGGTATGAACTATGGCCACACCTTC
CDR3 protein: CASSQLQGMNYGHTF

V gene: TRBV9
D gene: .
clone size: .
J gene: TRBJ1-1
CDR3 DNA: TGTGCCAGCAGAGCAGTCAGGGTCCAGAACACTGAAGCTTTCTTT
CDR3 protein: CASRAVRVQNTEAFF

V gene: TRBV5-1
D gene: TRBD1
clone size: .
J gene: TRBJ1-6
CDR3 DNA: TGCGCCAGCAGGGCTGAGGACAGGAGTAATTCACCCCTCCACTTT
CDR3 protein: CASRAEDRSNSPLHF

V gene: TRBV27
D gene: .
clone size: .
J gene: TRBJ2-7
CDR3 DNA: TGTGCCAGCAGTCCCTCAGGGCCAAGTGACGACGAGCAGTACTTC
CDR3 protein: CASSPSGPSDDEQYF

V gene: TRBV19
D gene: TRBD2
clone size: .
J gene: TRBJ2-1
CDR3 DNA: TGTGCCAGTAGTCCACCGGGACTAGCTAACAATGAGCAGTTCTTC
CDR3 protein: CASSPPGLANNEQFF

V gene: TRBV30
D gene: .
clone size: .
J gene: TRBJ2-6
CDR3 DNA: TGTGCCTGGAGTGAAATCGGGTTAATATCGAGCTCTGGGGCCAACGTCCTGACTTTC
CDR3 protein: CAWSEIGLISSSGANVLTF

V gene: TRBV14
D gene: .
clone size: .
J gene: TRBJ2-5
CDR3 DNA: TGTGCCAGCAGCCAAGGAATAGGGAGGAAGACCCAGTACTTC
CDR3 protein: CASSQGIGRKTQYF

V gene: TRBV7-2
D gene: .
clone size: .
J gene: TRBJ1-5
CDR3 DNA: TGTGCCAGCAGCTCCTCTGGGGGGGGGTATCAGCCCCAGCATTTT
CDR3 protein: CASSSSGGGYQPQHF

V gene: TRBV18
D gene: TRBD2
clone size: .
J gene: TRBJ2-2
CDR3 DNA: TGTGCCAGCTCACCCGACAGACGACGCCCGGGACTAGTGAACACCGGGGAGCTGTTTTTT
CDR3 protein: CASSPDRRRPGLVNTGELFF

V gene: TRBV4-1
D gene: .
clone size: once
J gene: TRBJ1-1
CDR3 DNA: TGCGCCAGCAGCCCGCGCCGGGGGGAGAGTGTTGACACTGAAGCTTTCTTT
CDR3 protein: CASSPRRGESVDTEAFF

V gene: TRBV18
D gene: .
clone size: .
J gene: TRBJ1-5
CDR3 DNA: TGTGCCAGCTCACCGATTTTACTGCTACCCAATCAGCCCCAGCATTTT
CDR3 protein: CASSPILLLPNQPQHF

V gene: TRBV2
D gene: .
clone size: .
J gene: TRBJ1-1
CDR3 DNA: TGTGCCAGCAGTGAATTAGAAGCTTTCTTT
CDR3 protein: CASSELEAFF

V gene: TRBV10-2
D gene: .
clone size: .
J gene: TRBJ2-2
CDR3 DNA: TGCGCCAGCAGTGTATTACAGGAGAACACCGGGGAGCTGTTTTTT
CDR3 protein: CASSVLQENTGELFF

V gene: TRBV28
D gene: TRBD1
clone size: .
J gene: TRBJ1-6
CDR3 DNA: TGTGCCAGCAGTTCCAAGACAGGGCCCGCCCATAATTCCCCCCTCCACTTT
CDR3 protein: CASSSKTGPAHNSPLHF

V gene: TRBV28
D gene: TRBD2
clone size: .
J gene: TRBJ2-7
CDR3 DNA: TGTGCCAGCAGTCCCGGGGGTAGCGGGAGGTACGAGCAGTACTTC
CDR3 protein: CASSPGGSGRYEQYF

V gene: TRBV11-2
D gene: TRBD2
clone size: .
J gene: TRBJ2-5
CDR3 DNA: TGTGCCAGCAGCTCGAACGGACTAGCGGGGGAAGAGACCCAGTACTTC
CDR3 protein: CASSSNGLAGEETQYF

V gene: TRBV9
D gene: .
clone size: .
J gene: TRBJ2-7
CDR3 DNA: TGTGCCAGCAGCGTAGTTCTGGCGGGGGAGCAGTACTTC
CDR3 protein: CASSVVLAGEQYF

V gene: TRBV29-1
D gene: TRBD2
clone size: .
J gene: TRBJ2-1
CDR3 DNA: TGCAGCGTTGGGCACAATCTAGCGGGAGGGCCGTATGAGCAGTTCTTC
CDR3 protein: CSVGHNLAGGPYEQFF

V gene: TRBV25-1
D gene: TRBD1
clone size: .
J gene: TRBJ2-3
CDR3 DNA: TGTGCCAGCAGTGACGACAGGGGCACAGATACGCAGTATTTT
CDR3 protein: CASSDDRGTDTQYF

V gene: TRBV7-7
D gene: TRBD2
clone size: .
J gene: TRBJ2-1
CDR3 DNA: TGTGCTAGCAGCCCAAGCGGGGGGCATGAGCAGTTCTTC
CDR3 protein: CASSPSGGHEQFF

V gene: TRBV4-1
D gene: TRBD2
clone size: .
J gene: TRBJ2-3
CDR3 DNA: TGCGCCAGCAGCCAAGAGCTAGCGGGGGGGTTCAATACGCAGTATTTT
CDR3 protein: CASSQELAGGFNTQYF

V gene: TRBV6-1
D gene: .
clone size: .
J gene: TRBJ2-4
CDR3 DNA: TGTGCCAGCAGTGGAAAACAGGGATCCAAAAACATTCAGTACTTC
CDR3 protein: CASSGKQGSKNIQYF

V gene: TRBV19
D gene: TRBD1
clone size: .
J gene: TRBJ1-6
CDR3 DNA: TGTGCCACCAAGACGACATCCGAGGAGGACACCCAGCTCCGGGACAGGGGGTATTCACCCCTCCACTTT
CDR3 protein: CATKTTSEEDTQLRDRGYSPLHF

V gene: TRBV6-1
D gene: .
clone size: .
J gene: TRBJ1-5
CDR3 DNA: TGTGCCAGCAGTGAGAGGAGGGGCGAACGAATTTATAGCAATCAGCCCCAGCATTTT
CDR3 protein: CASSERRGERIYSNQPQHF

V gene: TRBV28
D gene: .
clone size: .
J gene: TRBJ1-5
CDR3 DNA: TGTGCCAGCAGTTTAAACACGGGGTCCAATCAGCCCCAGCATTTT
CDR3 protein: CASSLNTGSNQPQHF

V gene: TRBV10-2
D gene: .
clone size: .
J gene: TRBJ2-7
CDR3 DNA: TGCGCCAGCAGTGAGTCGACTCGTCGAGACGAGCAGTACTTC
CDR3 protein: CASSESTRRDEQYF

V gene: TRBV6-5
D gene: .
clone size: .
J gene: TRBJ1-5
CDR3 DNA: TGTGCCAGCAGTATCAGGGGTGGTCAGCCCCAGCATTTT
CDR3 protein: CASSIRGGQPQHF

V gene: TRBV5-6
D gene: TRBD1
clone size: .
J gene: TRBJ2-2
CDR3 DNA: TGTGCCAGCAGTAGTGGGGGGACGGGACAGGGAAACACCGGGGAGCTGTTTTTT
CDR3 protein: CASSSGGTGQGNTGELFF

V gene: TRBV6-5
D gene: .
clone size: .
J gene: TRBJ1-1
CDR3 DNA: TGTGCCAGCAGCCCACCCCTCAGGAACACTGAAGCTTTCTTT
CDR3 protein: CASSPPLRNTEAFF

V gene: TRBV30
D gene: TRBD2
clone size: .
J gene: TRBJ2-1
CDR3 DNA: TGTGCCTGGAGTGTACCTCGTACTAGCGGGAGCGATGAGCAGTTCTTC
CDR3 protein: CAWSVPRTSGSDEQFF

V gene: TRBV27
D gene: TRBD2
clone size: .
J gene: TRBJ2-1
CDR3 DNA: TGTGCCAGCAGTTTGTATCGGCTAGCGGATTACAATGAGCAGTTCTTC
CDR3 protein: CASSLYRLADYNEQFF